A single sample is the source of the 3 T cell receptor beta chains below, sequenced in a study of Tregs in tolerant kidney transplant recipients. Recipients received nonmyeloablative bone marrow transplants from related graft donors, with transient mixed chimerism. Assay: immunoSEQ multiplex PCR; the TCRdb copy retains only in-frame clones and omits some. This sample has tens of thousands of clones, with roughly 93% found just once. This sample comprised CD4+ T cells from blood (PBMCs), obtained 12 months after the transplant. The receptors originated from a human patient who received a combined kidney and bone marrow transplant. Some of the T cells might come from the graft donor.

The chain carries TRBV5-6 and TRBJ2-2; D perhaps matches TRBD1 (6 bases). The ends were cut back, 4 bases at V and 8 bases at J, with 15 bases in the middle. This CDR3 comprises 14 residues. Germline V CDR1 and CDR2: SGHDT, YYEEEE. CDR3 region: CASSQETGLGELFF. CDR3 nucleotide sequence: TGTGCCAGCAGCCAGGAGACAGGACTGGGGGAGCTGTTTTTT.

V usage is TRBV27 and J usage is TRBJ1-3, with D possibly being TRBD1 (6 bases). Trimming shortened V by 6 bases and J by 0 bases, and 18 bases separated the two germline ends. CDR3 length equals 17 residues. In germline, CDR1 is MNHEY, CDR2 SMNVEV (reference sequence). The CDR3 nucleotides read TGTGCCAGCAGACCTGTGTGGGGGGGCAACTCTGGAAACACCATATATTTT. Its protein is CASRPVWGGNSGNTIYF.

The V call is TRBV5-1, the J call TRBJ1-1; 8 bases line up with TRBD1. The CDR3 extends over 16 amino acids. Trimming removed 4 bases from V and 4 bases from J; junction bases left unmatched: 12. Germline CDR1 reads SGHRS; CDR2 reads YFSETQ. The CDR3 sequence: CASSVPWTGKSTEAFF. The CDR3 DNA sequence: TGCGCCAGCAGCGTCCCCTGGACAGGGAAGAGCACTGAAGCTTTCTTT.